The 30 T cell receptor beta chains below were found in one sample sequenced in a study of cytomegalovirus exposure and HLA in healthy donors. The PCR was carried out with 60 Vbeta primers and 13 Jbeta primers. TCRdb's table, derived via immunoSEQ multiplex PCR, lists solely in-frame clones and lacks some. The sample has about 140,000 clones, approximately 71% seen once; the top ten hold over 2%. Sequencing was performed on PBMCs. Receptor source: a man aged 25 to 40 in good health and CMV-seronegative.

The chain combines TRBV7-3 with TRBJ2-3; tentatively, D is TRBD2 (6 bases). Deletions cut 2 bases from V and 9 bases from J, with 12 bases between. This CDR3 comprises 13 residues. Germline loops: CDR1 SGHTA, CDR2 FQGTGA. Here the CDR3 DNA reads TGTGCCAGCAGCTTAGTTTTGCGGGACACGCAGTATTTT. It translates to CASSLVLRDTQYF.

The chain links TRBV10-2 to TRBJ2-2, with 9 bases fitting TRBD2. There are 13 residues in the CDR3. V lost 9 bases and J lost 5; bases outside the gene matches: 4. Germline V CDR1 and CDR2: WSHSY, SAAADI. DNA of the CDR3: TGCGCCAGTAGCGGGAGCGGTACCGGGGAGCTGTTTTTT. Translated: CASSGSGTGELFF.

V is TRBV27 and J is TRBJ2-2; D is possibly TRBD1 (6 bases). Germline V CDR1 and CDR2: MNHEY, SMNVEV (reference sequence). Trimming took 8 bases from V and 7 from J, leaving 11 bases between them. This CDR3 contains 12 residues. As DNA, the CDR3 is TGTGCCAGCCGAAAAGGGGGCGGGGAGCTGTTTTTT. Translation gives CASRKGGGELFF.

This chain connects TRBV6-6 to TRBJ1-2, with unresolved D. Looked up from germline, CDR1 is MNHNY and CDR2 is SVGAGI (reference sequence). V was clipped by 8 bases and J by 8 bases, with 15 bases between them. This CDR3 contains 12 residues. The CDR3 bases are TGTGCCAGCCTGAGACATTCCGGAGGCTACACCTTC. Translation gives CASLRHSGGYTF.

In its sample, this clone was seen a few times. The chain uses TRBV29-1 and TRBJ2-3; TRBD2 agrees at 9 bases. CDR1 and CDR2 (germline): SQVTM, ANQGSEA. V lost 4 bases and J lost 3; bases outside the gene matches: 14. The CDR3 is 17 amino acids. The CDR3: CSVAGGSSGSWTDTQYF. The DNA of the CDR3 is TGCAGCGTTGCAGGGGGGAGTAGCGGGAGTTGGACAGATACGCAGTATTTT.

V and J are TRBV6-1 and TRBJ1-5; TRBD1 aligns across 8 bases. Germline CDR1 reads MNHNS; CDR2 reads SASEGT. V lost 5 bases, J lost 2 bases, and 2 bases stayed unmatched. The CDR3 is 14 amino acids. Here the CDR3 DNA reads TGTGCCAGCAGTTCAGGGGGCGGCAATCAGCCCCAGCATTTT. This encodes CASSSGGGNQPQHF.

The V call is TRBV2, the J call TRBJ2-5; 11 bases map to TRBD1. CDR1 and CDR2 (germline): SNHLY, FYNNEI. V lost 6 bases to trimming and J lost 4 bases; unmatched junction nucleotides: 7. This CDR3 comprises 15 residues. CDR3 DNA sequence: TGTGCCAGCAGACCTCGGGACAGGGGGGGAGAGACCCAGTACTTC. Translating gives CASRPRDRGGETQYF.

This chain links TRBV18 with TRBJ1-2, with 11 nucleotides matching TRBD1. J was trimmed by 6 bases and V by 7 bases; bases with no gene match: 4. This CDR3 contains 13 residues. Germline CDR1 is KGHSH and CDR2 is LQKENI. CDR3 sequence: CASFAGQGDGYTF. CDR3 sequence (DNA): TGTGCCAGCTTTGCGGGACAGGGGGATGGCTACACCTTC.

V usage is TRBV11-2 and J usage is TRBJ2-1; D is undetermined. The CDR3 is made up of 15 amino acids. CDR1 is SGHAT and CDR2 is FQNNGV in the germline V gene. Trimming removed 0 bases at V and 0 bases at J, with 6 bases between. The CDR3: CASSLEFSSYNEQFF. For the CDR3, the DNA is TGTGCCAGCAGCTTAGAGTTTAGCTCCTACAATGAGCAGTTCTTC.

The chain couples TRBV11-2 to TRBJ1-1, with 8 nucleotides matching TRBD1. V trimming: 2 bases; J trimming: 6 bases; junction bases outside the gene matches: 5. Germline V gene lookup returns CDR1 SGHAT and CDR2 FQNNGV. CDR3 length: 14 residues. The CDR3 DNA reads as TGTGCCAGCAGCTTACTCAGGGGGCAGGCTGAAGCTTTCTTT. It yields the protein CASSLLRGQAEAFF.

The rearrangement uses TRBV6-1 and TRBJ2-2; D gene ambiguous. Deletions cut 7 bases from V and 4 bases from J, with 13 bases between. The germline V gene encodes CDR1 MNHNS and CDR2 SASEGT. The CDR3 extends over 14 amino acids. CDR3 residues: CASMWRSSTGELFF. The CDR3 DNA reads TGTGCCAGCATGTGGCGGAGCAGCACCGGGGAGCTGTTTTTT.

The chain carries TRBV9 and TRBJ2-3; 12 nucleotides agree with TRBD2. The CDR3 totals 18 residues. Germline CDR1 is SGDLS and CDR2 is YYNGEE. Trimming removed 1 base from V and 3 bases from J; junction bases left unmatched: 9. CDR3 in amino acids: CASSVTTTSGRLTDTQYF. CDR3 bases: TGTGCCAGCAGCGTAACCACCACTAGCGGGAGGTTGACAGATACGCAGTATTTT.

The V and J genes are TRBV27 and TRBJ1-2; 11 nucleotides line up with TRBD1. This CDR3 has 16 amino acids. Germline values: CDR1 MNHEY, CDR2 SMNVEV (reference sequence). With V trimmed by 2 bases and J by 7 bases, 9 bases remained unmatched. DNA for the CDR3: TGTGCCAGCAGTTTAACCACCCCGGACAGGGGGCCTGGCTACACCTTC. Its protein product is CASSLTTPDRGPGYTF.

A few counts support this clone. The chain links TRBV6-4 to TRBJ2-5, with 9 bases fitting TRBD2. V lost 6 bases and J lost 2; bases outside the gene matches: 7. The CDR3 consists of 15 residues. Germline lookup yields CDR1 MRHNA and CDR2 SNTAGT. The CDR3 protein is CASSPSSGGQETQYF. CDR3 DNA sequence: TGTGCCAGCAGCCCTTCCAGCGGGGGGCAAGAGACCCAGTACTTC.

V is TRBV9 and J is TRBJ2-5; D perhaps matches TRBD2 (6 bases). The assigned J gene may be wrong: the sequence end matches TRBJ2-7 better. The CDR3 is 14 amino acids. CDR1 and CDR2 (germline): SGDLS, YYNGEE. The CDR3 sequence: CASSVGLANDEQYF. The CDR3 coding sequence is TGTGCCAGCAGCGTAGGTCTAGCGAATGACGAGCAGTACTTC.

This clone was counted a few times. This rearrangement joins TRBV27 to TRBJ2-1; weak D call: TRBD2 (6 bases). Germline values: CDR1 MNHEY, CDR2 SMNVEV (reference sequence). The CDR3 contains 15 residues. V dropped 5 bases and J dropped 7 bases, with 18 bases sitting between them. CDR3 loop: CASSPLGRERNEQFF. The DNA for the CDR3 is TGTGCCAGCAGTCCCCTAGGGCGGGAAAGAAATGAGCAGTTCTTC.

This sequence joins TRBV5-6 and TRBJ2-7, with 8 bases aligning to TRBD2. V lost 0 bases, J lost 1 base, and 12 bases stayed unmatched. The CDR3 has 18 residues. Per the germline V gene, CDR1 is SGHDT and CDR2 is YYEEEE. CDR3 protein: CASSLGVLAGFRSYEQYF. The CDR3, as DNA: TGTGCCAGCAGCTTGGGGGTCCTAGCGGGTTTTAGGTCCTACGAGCAGTACTTC.

This sequence joins TRBV28 and TRBJ2-7; D is possibly TRBD1 (5 bases). Trimming took off 7 bases at V and 4 bases at J, with 8 bases between the two ends. Looked up from germline, CDR1 is MDHEN and CDR2 is SYDVKM. The CDR3 totals 11 residues. The DNA for the CDR3 is TGTGCCAGCACCTACAGGTACGAGCAGTACTTC. Translating gives CASTYRYEQYF.

The table lists this clone with a count of one. The rearrangement joins TRBV9 to TRBJ2-2, with TRBD2 as a possible D gene (5 bases). V was pared by 4 bases and J by 7 bases, with 8 bases between. The germline CDR1 and CDR2 sequences are SGDLS and YYNGEE. The CDR3 length is 12 residues. DNA for the CDR3: TGTGCCAGCAGCCCAGAGGGCGGGGAGCTGTTTTTT. It specifies CASSPEGGELFF.

This clone was seen a handful of times. The gene calls are TRBV7-6 and TRBJ2-7; D call uncertain. There are 12 residues in the CDR3. Germline V lookup: CDR1 SGHVS, CDR2 FNYEAQ. Trimming left V 2 bases short and J 4 bases short, with 6 bases between. CDR3: CASSLSGYEQYF. CDR3 coding DNA: TGTGCCAGCAGCTTATCCGGGTACGAGCAGTACTTC.

The chain has TRBV10-3 and TRBJ2-7; 9 bases map to TRBD2. The CDR3 is made up of 14 amino acids. V shed 2 bases and J 4 bases; nucleotides not matched to a gene: 3. CDR1 is ENHRY, CDR2 SYGVKD, per germline. CDR3: CAISEAGGPYEQYF. DNA of the CDR3: TGTGCCATCAGTGAGGCGGGAGGGCCTTACGAGCAGTACTTC.

About this clone itself: This sample includes further DNA sequences coding for the same CDR3. The chain has TRBV19 and TRBJ2-1; 10 bases line up with TRBD2. Unmatched junction bases numbered 1, after V lost 1 base and J lost 4 bases. The germline V gene encodes CDR1 LNHDA and CDR2 SQIVND (reference sequence). This CDR3 has 15 amino acids. The CDR3 DNA is TGTGCCAGTAGTATAGGGACTAGCGGATACAATGAGCAGTTCTTC. This encodes CASSIGTSGYNEQFF.

V and J are TRBV28 and TRBJ1-1, with D uncertain. The CDR3 is 11 amino acids. V gave up 7 bases and J gave up 0 bases, with 3 bases separating them. Germline V lookup: CDR1 MDHEN, CDR2 SYDVKM. CDR3 region: CASIMNTEAFF. The CDR3 bases are TGTGCCAGCATAATGAACACTGAAGCTTTCTTT.

This sequence joins TRBV7-3 and TRBJ2-4; D not resolved. From germline, CDR1 is SGHTA and CDR2 FQGTGA. V was clipped by 3 bases and J by 6 bases, with 9 bases between them. The CDR3 sequence is 13 residues long. The CDR3 sequence: CASSFVGANIQYF. CDR3 nucleotides: TGTGCCAGCAGCTTTGTAGGAGCAAACATTCAGTACTTC.

The rearrangement joins TRBV4-1 to TRBJ2-3; TRBD2 matches 12 bases. The CDR3 extends over 16 amino acids. Germline V gene sequence: CDR1 MGHRA, CDR2 YSYEKL. V gave up 0 bases and J gave up 8 bases; unmatched junction bases: 6. In DNA, the CDR3 is TGCGCCAGCAGCCAAGAGGGTCTAGCGGGAGGGAGTACGCAGTATTTT. Amino acids: CASSQEGLAGGSTQYF.

This chain uses TRBV7-2 with TRBJ1-1; a possible D gene is TRBD1 (5 bases). The V gene lost 5 bases and the J gene lost 4 bases, with 14 bases spanning the gap. CDR3 size: 14 residues. Germline V gene lookup returns CDR1 SGHTA and CDR2 FQGNSA. CDR3 amino acids: CASSPDSIFTEAFF. CDR3 sequence (DNA): TGTGCCAGCAGCCCCGACAGCATCTTCACTGAAGCTTTCTTT. The full variable domain, rest sourced from reference TRBV7-2 and TRBJ1-1, is GAGVSQSPSNKVTEKGKDVELRCDPISGHTALYWYRQSLGQGLEFLIYFQGNSAPDKSGLPSDRFSAERTGGSVSTLTIQRTQQEDSAVYLCASSPDSIFTEAFFGQGTRLTVV.

V is TRBV5-5 and J is TRBJ1-5, with D possibly matching TRBD1 (5 bases). V was clipped by 7 bases and J by 0 bases, with 11 bases between them. This CDR3 has 14 amino acids. The germline V gene encodes CDR1 SGHKS and CDR2 YYEKEE (reference sequence). The CDR3 spells CASDRAYSNQPQHF. The CDR3, as DNA: TGTGCCAGCGACAGAGCGTATAGCAATCAGCCCCAGCATTTT.

The J gene is TRBJ2-5, the V gene TRBV19; D ambiguous. The germline V gene encodes CDR1 LNHDA and CDR2 SQIVND (reference sequence). Trimming removed 5 bases from V and 3 bases from J, with 16 bases in between. The CDR3 covers 15 residues. The CDR3 nucleotides are TGTGCCAGTAGTGGCGCTTCCACGGGTAAAGAGACCCAGTACTTC. It is translated as CASSGASTGKETQYF.

V and J are TRBV2 and TRBJ1-1; 9 bases fit TRBD1. Losses at the gene ends were 5 bases for V and 5 bases for J; bases not matched to a gene: 3. Germline values: CDR1 SNHLY, CDR2 FYNNEI. The CDR3 is made up of 13 amino acids. As DNA, the CDR3 is TGTGCCAGCAGTCCCGGGACAGGGACTGAAGCTTTCTTT. The encoded protein is CASSPGTGTEAFF.

This clone was seen more than once but under ten times. The V gene is TRBV5-6, the J gene TRBJ2-2; D not resolved. V shed 3 bases and J shed 5 bases, with 5 bases lying between them. Germline-derived CDR1 and CDR2 are SGHDT and YYEEEE. The CDR3 has 12 amino acids. CDR3 DNA: TGTGCCAGCAGCTCCTCTACCGGGGAGCTGTTTTTT. Encoded protein: CASSSSTGELFF.